The 7 T cell receptor beta chains reported below all come from one sample, sequenced in a study of cytomegalovirus exposure and HLA in healthy donors. Both 60 Vbeta primers and 13 Jbeta primers went into the PCR. Assay used: immunoSEQ multiplex PCR; TCRdb lists only in-frame clones, some missing. Here the sample spans approximately 120,000 clones, 77% being singletons. Material: PBMCs. The receptors here all came from a middle-aged man in good health and CMV-seropositive.

The rearrangement links TRBV27 to TRBJ2-1, with 10 bases that match TRBD2. The CDR3 is 15 amino acids. The trim removed 4 bases at V and 6 bases at J, leaving 6 bases unmatched. CDR1 and CDR2 (germline): MNHEY, SMNVEV (reference sequence). CDR3 in amino acids: CASSSNGLAVNEQFF. CDR3 DNA: TGTGCCAGCAGTTCCAACGGACTAGCGGTCAATGAGCAGTTCTTC.

The chain employs TRBV7-9 and TRBJ1-1; 8 nucleotides line up with TRBD1. J lost 5 bases, V lost 5 bases, and 13 bases had no gene match. The CDR3 is 16 residues long. CDR1 and CDR2 from the germline V gene are SEHNR and FQNEAQ (reference sequence). Here the CDR3 reads CASSPIATGARTEAFF. The CDR3 DNA reads as TGTGCCAGCAGCCCCATAGCGACAGGGGCCCGAACTGAAGCTTTCTTT.

This clone was seen once. The chain carries TRBV19 and TRBJ2-7, with D perhaps TRBD2 (6 bases). This CDR3 has 13 residues. Trimming shortened V by 5 bases and J by 7 bases, and 15 bases separated the two germline ends. CDR1 LNHDA and CDR2 SQIVND come from the germline V gene (reference sequence). The CDR3 DNA follows: TGTGCCAGTAGTCCCGTTAGGGCGGGGGAGCAGTACTTC. Translating gives CASSPVRAGEQYF.

This chain joins TRBV6-1 and TRBJ1-5; 7 bases line up with TRBD1. The CDR3 runs 15 residues. With V trimmed by 4 bases and J by 4 bases, 7 bases remained unmatched. The germline V gene encodes CDR1 MNHNS and CDR2 SASEGT. The CDR3 region has the DNA TGTGCCAGCAGTGCCGACAGGGTAAAAAATCAGCCCCAGCATTTT. The encoded protein is CASSADRVKNQPQHF.

This clone was detected a few times. The rearrangement uses TRBV5-1 and TRBJ1-1; tentatively, D is TRBD1 (5 bases). Germline V gives CDR1 SGHRS, CDR2 YFSETQ. Trimming removed 4 bases from V and 1 base from J, with 17 bases in between. This CDR3 region has 16 residues. The CDR3 sequence is CASSRSGLNQNTEAFF. The DNA of the CDR3 is TGCGCCAGCAGCAGATCGGGACTTAACCAGAACACTGAAGCTTTCTTT.

This chain's CDR3 is CASSAVAGELFF. CDR3 sequence (DNA): TGTGCCAGTTCAGCGGTCGCCGGGGAGCTGTTTTTT. The chain uses TRBV9 and TRBJ2-2; D may be TRBD2 (5 bases). V was cut by 8 bases and J by 6 bases, with 11 bases left in between. The CDR3 sequence is 12 residues long. The V gene's germline CDR1 is SGDLS and CDR2 YYNGEE.

This clone was seen just once. The chain combines TRBV19 with TRBJ2-1; TRBD2 aligns across 10 bases. The CDR3 is made up of 16 amino acids. Germline V gene data show CDR1 as LNHDA and CDR2 as SQIVND (reference sequence). V shed 4 bases, J shed 15 bases, and the junction held 18 bases outside the gene matches. CDR3 nucleotide sequence: TGTGCCAGTAGTAGCCATACGAGCGGGGGGGGACTTCCCGGGTTCTTC. This gives the protein CASSSHTSGGGLPGFF.